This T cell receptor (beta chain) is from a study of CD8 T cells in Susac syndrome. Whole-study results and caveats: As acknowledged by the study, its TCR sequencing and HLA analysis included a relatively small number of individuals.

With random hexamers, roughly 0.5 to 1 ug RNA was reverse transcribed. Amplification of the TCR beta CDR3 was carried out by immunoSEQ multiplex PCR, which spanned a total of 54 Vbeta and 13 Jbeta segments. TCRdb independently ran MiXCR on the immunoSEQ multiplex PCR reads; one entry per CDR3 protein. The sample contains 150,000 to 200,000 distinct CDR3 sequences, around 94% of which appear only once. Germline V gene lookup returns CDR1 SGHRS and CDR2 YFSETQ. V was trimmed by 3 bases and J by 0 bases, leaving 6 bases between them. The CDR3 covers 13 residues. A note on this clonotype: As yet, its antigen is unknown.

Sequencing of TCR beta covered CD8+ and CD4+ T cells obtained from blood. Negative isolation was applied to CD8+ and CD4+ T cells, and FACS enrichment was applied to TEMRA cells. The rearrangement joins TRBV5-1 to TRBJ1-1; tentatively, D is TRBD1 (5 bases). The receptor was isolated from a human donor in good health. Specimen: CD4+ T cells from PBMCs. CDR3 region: CASSSGVNTEAFF. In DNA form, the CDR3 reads TGCGCCAGCAGCTCGGGGGTGAACACTGAAGCTTTCTTT.